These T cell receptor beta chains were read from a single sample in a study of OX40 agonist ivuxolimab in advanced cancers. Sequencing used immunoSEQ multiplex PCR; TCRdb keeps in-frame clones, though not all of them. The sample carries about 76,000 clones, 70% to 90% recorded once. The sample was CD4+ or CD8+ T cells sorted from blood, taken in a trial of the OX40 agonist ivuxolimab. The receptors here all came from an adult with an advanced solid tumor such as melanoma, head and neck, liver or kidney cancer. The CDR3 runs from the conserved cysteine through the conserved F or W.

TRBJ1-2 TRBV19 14 CASSADRGNYGYTF
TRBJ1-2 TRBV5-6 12 CASSLIFSGYTF
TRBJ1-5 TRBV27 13 CASSATSNQPQHF
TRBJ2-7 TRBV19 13 CASSMTGIYEQYF
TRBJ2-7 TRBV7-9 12 CASSHLNYEQYF
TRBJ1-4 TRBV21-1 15 CASSKEKGANEKLFF
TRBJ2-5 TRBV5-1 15 CASSLTSGGQETQYF
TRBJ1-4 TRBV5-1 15 CASSLAGATNEKLFF
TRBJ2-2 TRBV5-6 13 CASSLPRGGELFF
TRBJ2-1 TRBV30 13 CASDRVTTNEQFF
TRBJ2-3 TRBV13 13 CASSLRAADTQYF
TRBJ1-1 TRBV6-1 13 CASSGDMNTEAFF
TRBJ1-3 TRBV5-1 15 CASSLNTGSGNTIYF
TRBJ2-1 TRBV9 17 CASSVHQTRPSYNEQFF
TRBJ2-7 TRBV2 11 CASSERDEQYF
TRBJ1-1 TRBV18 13 CASSSQKNTEAFF
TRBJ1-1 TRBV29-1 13 CSVRQGVGTEAFF